This T cell receptor beta chain stems from a study of T cell responses to AZD1222 COVID-19 vaccine. Here immunoSEQ multiplex PCR was the method, and the copy in TCRdb shows in-frame clones only, minus some. The table includes roughly 150,000 clones, around 85% detected once. The CDR3 extends over 13 amino acids. V lost 0 bases and J lost 2, with 6 bases in between. The V gene's germline CDR1 is SGHDT and CDR2 YYEEEE. The TCR originated in an adult who had recovered from COVID-19. Sequencing was performed on peripheral blood, taken after recovery from COVID-19. This rearrangement joins TRBV5-6 to TRBJ2-7; D is unresolved. The CDR3 region is CASSLGLTYEQYF. In DNA form, the CDR3 reads TGTGCCAGCAGCTTGGGGCTCACCTACGAGCAGTACTTC.